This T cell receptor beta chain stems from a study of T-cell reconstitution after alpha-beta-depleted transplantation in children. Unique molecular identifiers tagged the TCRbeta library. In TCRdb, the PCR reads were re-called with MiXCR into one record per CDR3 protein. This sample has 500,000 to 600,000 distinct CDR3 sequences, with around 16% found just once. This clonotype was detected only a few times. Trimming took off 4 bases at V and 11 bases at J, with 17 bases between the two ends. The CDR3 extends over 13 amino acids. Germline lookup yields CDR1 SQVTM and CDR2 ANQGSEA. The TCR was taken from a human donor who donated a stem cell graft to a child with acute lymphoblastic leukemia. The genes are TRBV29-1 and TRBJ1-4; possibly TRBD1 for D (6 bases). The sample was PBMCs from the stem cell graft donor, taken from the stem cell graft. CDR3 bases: TGCAGCGTTGCAGGGGACGGCTCAGGGAAACTGTTTTTT. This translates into CSVAGDGSGKLFF.